These T cell receptor beta chains were read from a single sample in a study of T cell responses to AZD1222 COVID-19 vaccine. Some clones are missing from TCRdb's copy, which holds only in-frame ones; the method was immunoSEQ multiplex PCR. The table records tens of thousands of clones, about 85% of them present only once. The sequenced sample was peripheral blood, obtained on day 0 of AZD1222 vaccination. Every receptor here comes from an adult in good health. CDR3s include the opening cysteine and the closing phenylalanine or tryptophan. Fields, in order: V gene, D gene, J gene, clone size, CDR3 protein, CDR3 DNA. A D gene is named only where the DNA matches it firmly. Rows may omit the clone size; those that give it use once, few, many or a size class.

v_call: TRBV6-5; d_call: TRBD1; j_call: TRBJ1-1; clone_size: -; cdr3_aa: CASSSHRQGKSTEAFF; cdr3_nt: TGTGCCAGCAGTTCCCACAGACAGGGTAAAAGCACTGAAGCTTTCTTT
v_call: TRBV7-9; d_call: -; j_call: TRBJ2-5; clone_size: -; cdr3_aa: CASSLGGARETQYF; cdr3_nt: TGTGCCAGCAGCTTAGGCGGGGCCCGAGAGACCCAGTACTTC
v_call: TRBV28; d_call: -; j_call: TRBJ2-5; clone_size: -; cdr3_aa: CASSLTAGGIGETQYF; cdr3_nt: TGTGCCAGCAGTTTAACGGCAGGTGGAATAGGAGAGACCCAGTACTTC
v_call: TRBV7-2; d_call: TRBD2; j_call: TRBJ2-1; clone_size: -; cdr3_aa: CASSPARGGVMGNEQFF; cdr3_nt: TGTGCCAGCAGCCCCGCCCGGGGGGGGGTAATGGGGAATGAGCAGTTCTTC
v_call: TRBV9; d_call: TRBD1; j_call: TRBJ1-2; clone_size: -; cdr3_aa: CASSALDRAGYGYTF; cdr3_nt: TGTGCCAGCAGCGCATTGGACAGGGCTGGCTATGGCTACACCTTC
v_call: TRBV7-8; d_call: TRBD1; j_call: TRBJ1-1; clone_size: -; cdr3_aa: CASSSIGTGAAFF; cdr3_nt: TGTGCCAGCAGTTCCATCGGGACAGGGGCCGCTTTCTTT
v_call: TRBV11-3; d_call: TRBD1; j_call: TRBJ2-7; clone_size: -; cdr3_aa: CASSPRDRSYEQYF; cdr3_nt: TGTGCCAGCAGCCCTCGGGACAGGTCCTACGAGCAGTACTTC
v_call: TRBV7-7; d_call: -; j_call: TRBJ2-2; clone_size: -; cdr3_aa: CASSLNSATGELFF; cdr3_nt: TGTGCTAGCAGCTTAAATTCTGCCACCGGGGAGCTGTTTTTT
v_call: TRBV3-1/TRBV3-2; d_call: -; j_call: TRBJ2-1; clone_size: -; cdr3_aa: CASRGLYNEQFF; cdr3_nt: TGTGCCAGCAGGGGACTGTACAATGAGCAGTTCTTC
v_call: TRBV19; d_call: TRBD1; j_call: TRBJ2-3; clone_size: -; cdr3_aa: CASAQGADTQYF; cdr3_nt: TGTGCCAGTGCTCAGGGGGCAGATACGCAGTATTTT
v_call: TRBV7-3; d_call: TRBD2; j_call: TRBJ2-6; clone_size: few; cdr3_aa: CASSFGAGGPSGANVLTF; cdr3_nt: TGTGCCAGCAGCTTTGGAGCGGGGGGACCATCGGGGGCCAACGTCCTGACTTTC
v_call: TRBV19; d_call: -; j_call: TRBJ1-1; clone_size: -; cdr3_aa: CASIKGFVTEAFF; cdr3_nt: TGTGCCAGTATCAAGGGGTTCGTCACTGAAGCTTTCTTT
v_call: TRBV19; d_call: TRBD1; j_call: TRBJ1-1; clone_size: -; cdr3_aa: CASSMTAGGKSEAFF; cdr3_nt: TGTGCCAGTAGTATGACTGCAGGGGGGAAATCTGAAGCTTTCTTT
v_call: TRBV25-1; d_call: TRBD1; j_call: TRBJ1-2; clone_size: medium-sized; cdr3_aa: CASSESDRAAGYTF; cdr3_nt: TGTGCCAGCAGTGAATCCGACAGGGCGGCTGGCTACACCTTC
v_call: TRBV6-5; d_call: TRBD1; j_call: TRBJ2-7; clone_size: -; cdr3_aa: CASSTGTGSYEQYF; cdr3_nt: TGTGCCAGCAGCACCGGGACAGGTTCCTACGAGCAGTACTTC
v_call: TRBV19; d_call: -; j_call: TRBJ2-2; clone_size: few; cdr3_aa: CASRPWTANTGELFF; cdr3_nt: TGTGCCAGTAGACCCTGGACGGCGAACACCGGGGAGCTGTTTTTT
v_call: TRBV4-2; d_call: TRBD1; j_call: TRBJ1-4; clone_size: few; cdr3_aa: CASSQDSVRGLIPTNEKLFF; cdr3_nt: TGTGCCAGCAGCCAAGATAGCGTCAGGGGGCTAATACCAACTAATGAAAAACTGTTTTTT
v_call: TRBV5-1; d_call: TRBD2; j_call: TRBJ2-1; clone_size: -; cdr3_aa: CASSVGLAKGNEQFF; cdr3_nt: TGCGCCAGCAGCGTAGGACTAGCGAAAGGCAATGAGCAGTTCTTC
v_call: TRBV4-3; d_call: TRBD1; j_call: TRBJ1-3; clone_size: -; cdr3_aa: CASGKTGGNSGNTIYF; cdr3_nt: TGCGCCAGCGGGAAAACAGGGGGAAACTCTGGAAACACCATATATTTT
v_call: TRBV5-4; d_call: -; j_call: TRBJ1-1; clone_size: few; cdr3_aa: CASSFATGSRGAFF; cdr3_nt: TGTGCCAGCAGCTTCGCCACAGGGTCACGTGGAGCTTTCTTT
v_call: TRBV2; d_call: TRBD1; j_call: TRBJ1-3; clone_size: -; cdr3_aa: CAIPDRGSDTIYF; cdr3_nt: TGTGCCATCCCCGACAGGGGGTCCGACACCATATATTTT
v_call: TRBV2; d_call: -; j_call: TRBJ1-2; clone_size: -; cdr3_aa: CASSPYGRDYGYTF; cdr3_nt: TGTGCCAGCAGTCCTTACGGGAGGGACTATGGCTACACCTTC
v_call: TRBV29-1; d_call: -; j_call: TRBJ1-1; clone_size: -; cdr3_aa: CSVQNTEAFF; cdr3_nt: TGCAGCGTTCAGAACACTGAAGCTTTCTTT
v_call: TRBV30; d_call: TRBD2; j_call: TRBJ2-1; clone_size: few; cdr3_aa: CAWGGLAGHNEQFF; cdr3_nt: TGTGCCTGGGGCGGGCTAGCGGGGCACAATGAGCAGTTCTTC
v_call: TRBV6-4; d_call: TRBD2; j_call: TRBJ2-2; clone_size: -; cdr3_aa: CASSDSTSDTGELFF; cdr3_nt: TGTGCCAGCAGTGACTCGACTAGCGACACCGGGGAGCTGTTTTTT
v_call: TRBV6-5; d_call: -; j_call: TRBJ1-6; clone_size: -; cdr3_aa: CASSYSPDGLNSPLHF; cdr3_nt: TGTGCCAGCAGTTATTCCCCTGACGGTCTTAATTCACCCCTCCACTTT
v_call: TRBV19; d_call: TRBD2; j_call: TRBJ2-5; clone_size: -; cdr3_aa: CASSMASAGGETQYF; cdr3_nt: TGTGCCAGTAGTATGGCATCAGCGGGGGGAGAGACCCAGTACTTC
v_call: TRBV2; d_call: -; j_call: TRBJ1-2; clone_size: once; cdr3_aa: CASSDGQGIYGYTF; cdr3_nt: TGTGCCAGCAGTGATGGTCAGGGGATTTATGGCTACACCTTC
v_call: TRBV2; d_call: -; j_call: TRBJ1-5; clone_size: few; cdr3_aa: CASKVSDSNQPQHF; cdr3_nt: TGTGCCAGCAAGGTCTCAGATTCCAATCAGCCCCAGCATTTT
v_call: TRBV28; d_call: -; j_call: TRBJ2-3; clone_size: -; cdr3_aa: CASAGPYSTDTQYF; cdr3_nt: TGTGCCAGCGCGGGGCCCTATAGCACAGATACGCAGTATTTT
v_call: TRBV19; d_call: -; j_call: TRBJ2-7; clone_size: -; cdr3_aa: CASSMNRYPYEQYF; cdr3_nt: TGTGCCAGTAGTATGAACAGGTACCCCTACGAGCAGTACTTC
v_call: TRBV9; d_call: TRBD2; j_call: TRBJ2-3; clone_size: -; cdr3_aa: CASSVEGGGVTDTQYF; cdr3_nt: TGTGCCAGCAGCGTAGAGGGCGGGGGAGTCACAGATACGCAGTATTTT
v_call: TRBV7-9; d_call: -; j_call: TRBJ2-2; clone_size: few; cdr3_aa: CASSLAPLRTANTGELFF; cdr3_nt: TGTGCCAGCAGCTTAGCGCCACTCAGGACCGCGAACACCGGGGAGCTGTTTTTT